A selection of T cell receptor beta chains follows, all from one sample in a study of shared clonotypes between healthy human individuals. Sequencing used immunoSEQ multiplex PCR; TCRdb keeps in-frame clones, though not all of them. Of some 660,000 clones in the sample, less than 80% were seen once. The sample consisted of memory CD4+ T cells sorted from blood. Every receptor here comes from a woman in her 30s in good health. The CDR3 runs from the conserved cysteine through the conserved F or W. A D gene is named only where the DNA matches it firmly. Where a row states a size, it is once, few, many or the class of an expanded clone; other rows omit it.

length	V	D	J	size	DNA	CDR3
13	TRBV7-9	-	TRBJ2-3	few	TGTGCCAGCAGCTTAGGTAGCACAGATACGCAGTATTTT	CASSLGSTDTQYF
15	TRBV7-6	-	TRBJ2-1	-	TGTGCCAGCAGCTTAGAAGATACCCTAGTGGATGAGCAGTTCTTC	CASSLEDTLVDEQFF
15	TRBV9	TRBD2	TRBJ2-2	-	TGTGCCAGCACTCAGACTAGCGGGAACCTAGGGGAGCTGTTTTTT	CASTQTSGNLGELFF
16	TRBV18	-	TRBJ1-1	few	TGTGCCAGCTCACCTCGAGGTCCCCGGGTGAACACTGAAGCTTTCTTT	CASSPRGPRVNTEAFF
14	TRBV5-1	TRBD2	TRBJ2-1	-	TGCGCCAGCAGCTTGGGCCTAGCGGGGGCTGAGCAGTTCTTC	CASSLGLAGAEQFF
15	TRBV5-1	TRBD2	TRBJ2-2	-	TGCGCCAGCAGAGCAGCGGGAGGGTACACCGGGGAGCTGTTTTTT	CASRAAGGYTGELFF
13	TRBV7-2	-	TRBJ2-7	once	TGTGCCAGCAGCCGTAGCTACAGCTACGAGCAGTACTTC	CASSRSYSYEQYF
18	TRBV10-1	TRBD2	TRBJ2-3	-	TGCGCCAGCAGCGGGGGGGATAGCGGGACCCCTAGCACAGATACGCAGTATTTT	CASSGGDSGTPSTDTQYF
16	TRBV5-1	-	TRBJ2-2	-	TGCGCCAGCAGCTTGGTACTTGTTGAGAACACCGGGGAGCTGTTTTTT	CASSLVLVENTGELFF
17	TRBV14	TRBD1	TRBJ1-1	-	TGTGCCAGCAGCCAAGCTACAGGGGGATTCTTGAACACTGAAGCTTTCTTT	CASSQATGGFLNTEAFF
15	TRBV5-1	TRBD1	TRBJ2-7	once	TGCGCCAGCAGCAAGGGACAGGGGGACCTCGGAGAGCAGTACTTC	CASSKGQGDLGEQYF
15	TRBV6-4	TRBD1	TRBJ2-1	many	TGTGCCAGCAGCCCCTCGGACAGGCTTTACAATGAGCAGTTCTTC	CASSPSDRLYNEQFF
14	TRBV28	-	TRBJ2-5	-	TGTGCCAGCAGTCCCAGACGGGGTACGGAGACCCAGTACTTC	CASSPRRGTETQYF
15	TRBV18	-	TRBJ1-2	-	TGTGCCAGCTCACCACGAAGGGATTTGGGGTATGGCTACACCTTC	CASSPRRDLGYGYTF
12	TRBV10-2	-	TRBJ2-7	once	TGCGCCAGCAGGGACACCCACTACGAGCAGTACTTC	CASRDTHYEQYF
14	TRBV4-1	TRBD2	TRBJ2-7	-	TGCGCCAGCAGGCCCGGCGGGAGTACGTACGAGCAGTACTTC	CASRPGGSTYEQYF
15	TRBV6-5	-	TRBJ2-5	many	TGTGCCAGCAGTTCTTCCATAGGGGATCAAGAGACCCAGTACTTC	CASSSSIGDQETQYF
15	TRBV7-2	-	TRBJ2-6	-	TGTGCCAGCAGTTTGAGGGGTTCCGGGGCCAACGTCCTGACTTTC	CASSLRGSGANVLTF
15	TRBV27	TRBD1	TRBJ2-7	-	TGTGCCAGCAGTTCGAGGGACAGGCCCCCCTACGAGCAGTACTTC	CASSSRDRPPYEQYF
14	TRBV28	-	TRBJ2-7	-	TGTGCCAGCAGTTCGGCTGAGTTCGACTACGAGCAGTACTTC	CASSSAEFDYEQYF
16	TRBV27	-	TRBJ2-3	-	TGTGCCAGCAGGGAAGGGGGGTTAAGCCGCACAGATACGCAGTATTTT	CASREGGLSRTDTQYF
16	TRBV11-1	-	TRBJ2-3	-	TGTGCCAGCAGCCAGAGAGCCCAGTTTCGCACAGATACGCAGTATTTT	CASSQRAQFRTDTQYF
14	TRBV10-1	TRBD2	TRBJ2-1	-	TGCGCCAGCAGACTAGCGCAGGGACCTGATGAGCAGTTCTTC	CASRLAQGPDEQFF
16	TRBV18	-	TRBJ1-5	-	TGTGCCAGCTCTCCCGCGGGCAGGGCTAGCAATCAGCCCCAGCATTTT	CASSPAGRASNQPQHF
16	TRBV5-8	-	TRBJ2-7	-	TGTGCCAGCAGCTTGGGTGTAGTTGCCCCCCCTCTCGAGCAGTACTTC	CASSLGVVAPPLEQYF
16	TRBV7-3	-	TRBJ2-1	-	TGTGCCAGCAGCCTTAATAGGGCAGGGGTAGGTCATGAGCAGTTCTTC	CASSLNRAGVGHEQFF
19	TRBV28	TRBD1	TRBJ1-1	-	TGTGCCAGCAGTAGGGACAGTCTTCATCCTGGTTTTGGGGGCGCTGAAGCTTTCTTT	CASSRDSLHPGFGGAEAFF
14	TRBV6-6	-	TRBJ1-2	-	TGTGCCAGCAGGGGGGACGGGACCCACTATGGCTACACCTTC	CASRGDGTHYGYTF
12	TRBV7-9	-	TRBJ2-1	-	TGTGCCAGCAGCTTAGTTGGGACTTCCTGGGTCTTC	CASSLVGTSWVF
12	TRBV7-9	-	TRBJ2-5	few	TGTGCCAGCAGCTCCGGAGTTGGGACCCAGTACTTC	CASSSGVGTQYF
13	TRBV4-2	-	TRBJ2-3	-	TGTGCCAGCAGCTCCCGGGAGACAGATACGCAGTATTTT	CASSSRETDTQYF
16	TRBV19	-	TRBJ2-2	many	TGTGCCAGTAGTAGGCCAGGGAGAGTTAACACCGGGGAGCTGTTTTTT	CASSRPGRVNTGELFF
15	TRBV14	-	TRBJ2-7	few	TGTGCCAGCAGTCCGGTGTGGAGGAGTAGGGACGAGCAGTACTTC	CASSPVWRSRDEQYF
15	TRBV9	-	TRBJ2-1	few	TGTGCCAGCAGCCCCAGCGCAGCCAGAGGGAATGAGCAGTTCTTC	CASSPSAARGNEQFF
17	TRBV14	TRBD2	TRBJ2-1	-	TGTGCCAGCAGCCTAGGGACTAGCGGGAGCTCCTACAATGAGCAGTTCTTC	CASSLGTSGSSYNEQFF
16	TRBV19	-	TRBJ2-6	-	TGTGCCAGTAGCACGGGACGGTCCTCTGGGGCCAACGTCCTGACTTTC	CASSTGRSSGANVLTF
14	TRBV7-9	-	TRBJ1-1	few	TGTGCCAGCAGGATGGACACCATGGGAGGTGAAGCTTTCTTT	CASRMDTMGGEAFF
15	TRBV7-2	-	TRBJ2-1	once	TGTGCCAGCAGCCAGCTAGCGCTCACCTACAATGAGCAGTTCTTC	CASSQLALTYNEQFF
15	TRBV5-1	TRBD2	TRBJ2-1	-	TGCGCCAGCAGCTTGTTGCCAGCGGGAGTGAATGAGCAGTTCTTC	CASSLLPAGVNEQFF
13	TRBV30	-	TRBJ2-5	-	TGTGCCTGGACGGCAGGGGGGCAAGAGACCCAGTACTTC	CAWTAGGQETQYF
19	TRBV27	TRBD2	TRBJ2-2	-	TGTGCCAGCAGTTCCCCCCGCCTTCTTAGCGGGAGAGGCACCGGGGAGCTGTTTTTT	CASSSPRLLSGRGTGELFF
13	TRBV10-2	TRBD1	TRBJ1-2	-	TGCGCCAGCTCCGGGACAGGGGACTATGGCTACACCTTC	CASSGTGDYGYTF
13	TRBV18	-	TRBJ1-5	-	TGTGCCAGCTCACCAGGGCTACGCGAGCCCCAGCATTTT	CASSPGLREPQHF
12	TRBV7-2	-	TRBJ1-2	-	TGTGCCAGCAGCTTTGAGGGGTATGGCTACACCTTC	CASSFEGYGYTF
15	TRBV28	TRBD1	TRBJ2-3	once	TGTGCCAGCAGCCATCCCGGGACAGGGGGTAGGATTCAGTATTTT	CASSHPGTGGRIQYF
15	TRBV27	TRBD2	TRBJ2-7	-	TGTGCCAGCAGTCCCGAACTAGCGGGAGCCTACGAGCAGTACTTC	CASSPELAGAYEQYF
12	TRBV6-1	-	TRBJ2-7	-	TGTGCCAGCAAGGGACCGGGCTACGAGCAGTACTTC	CASKGPGYEQYF
16	TRBV6-5	-	TRBJ1-2	-	TGTGCCAGCAGTTATCAAACCGGGGGGGCGGGAAGTGGCTACACCTTC	CASSYQTGGAGSGYTF
15	TRBV6-1	TRBD1	TRBJ2-7	-	TGTGCCAGCAGGCAGGGGGCCGTTAAATCCTACGAGCAGTACTTC	CASRQGAVKSYEQYF
13	TRBV6-1	-	TRBJ1-1	-	TGTGCCAGCAGTGAATCCTCCGGGGCTGAAGCTTTCTTT	CASSESSGAEAFF
16	TRBV18	-	TRBJ2-3	-	TGTGCCAGCTCACCAACCTCTAACGCCGGGGAAGATACGCAGTATTTT	CASSPTSNAGEDTQYF